This entry lists 27 T cell receptor beta chains sequenced from one sample in a study of T cell responses to AZD1222 COVID-19 vaccine. Repertoires were generated with immunoSEQ multiplex PCR, while TCRdb's copy carries only in-frame clones and drops some. The table records 240,000 or so clones, approximately 93% of them present only once. The sequencing used peripheral blood, collected on day 0 of AZD1222 vaccination. These receptors came from an adult in good health.

This chain links TRBV19 with TRBJ2-1; D remains unclear. The CDR3 loop spans 13 amino acids. The V and J ends lost 6 bases and 3 bases respectively, with 9 bases between them. CDR1 LNHDA and CDR2 SQIVND come from the germline V gene (reference sequence). The CDR3 sequence: CASRQQSYNEQFF. The CDR3 coding sequence is TGTGCCAGTAGACAGCAGAGCTACAATGAGCAGTTCTTC.

The V and J genes are TRBV18 and TRBJ2-1, with D unclear. The germline CDR1 and CDR2 sequences are KGHSH and LQKENI. The V gene lost 3 bases and the J gene lost 2 bases, with 5 bases spanning the gap. This CDR3 region has 13 residues. The CDR3 DNA reads as TGTGCCAGCTCACCTAGTACCTACAATGAGCAGTTCTTC. Translated, it gives CASSPSTYNEQFF.

The chain is built from TRBV29-1 and TRBJ2-7, with D possibly being TRBD1 (6 bases). There are 13 residues in the CDR3. Trimming pared 1 base from V and 6 bases from J, leaving 13 bases between. Looked up from germline, CDR1 is SQVTM and CDR2 is ANQGSEA. CDR3 sequence (DNA): TGCAGCGTTGAAGGTGGGTCAGGGGCCGAGCAGTACTTC. Translating gives CSVEGGSGAEQYF.

The V gene is TRBV7-8, the J gene TRBJ2-5, with TRBD2 matching over 11 bases. Trimming cost V 6 bases and J 5 bases; bases outside gene matches: 8. This CDR3 spans 15 amino acids. CDR1 and CDR2 from the germline V gene are SGHVS and FQNEAQ. CDR3 residues: CASRTLGLADETQYF. The CDR3 nucleotides are TGTGCCAGCAGAACCCTGGGACTAGCGGATGAGACCCAGTACTTC. Supplemented by reference TRBV7-8 and TRBJ2-5, the full variable domain reads GAGVSQSPRYKVAKRGQDVALRCDPISGHVSLFWYQQALGQGPEFLTYFQNEAQLDKSGLPSDRFFAERPEGSVSTLKIQRTQQEDSAVYLCASRTLGLADETQYFGPGTRLLVL.

The count of this clone is one. The chain joins TRBV5-1 to TRBJ1-4; TRBD1 is a possible D gene (6 bases). The CDR3 is 16 residues long. Germline CDR1 SGHRS, CDR2 YFSETQ. V dropped 4 bases and J dropped 4 bases, with 17 bases sitting between them. The CDR3 nucleotides read TGCGCCAGCAGCCCCAACGCAGGGGCGGGTAATGAAAAACTGTTTTTT. Amino acid sequence: CASSPNAGAGNEKLFF.

The V call is TRBV6-2 or TRBV6-3, the J call TRBJ2-5; D remains ambiguous. Germline lookup yields CDR1 MNHEY and CDR2 SVGEGT. The germline V and J ends were trimmed by 6 bases and 9 bases, with 14 bases remaining between them. The CDR3 loop spans 12 amino acids. The CDR3 DNA follows: TGTGCCAGCAGCTCGAACGTTGGTCCCCAGTACTTC. Amino acid sequence: CASSSNVGPQYF.

The V call is TRBV19, the J call TRBJ2-5, with D possibly TRBD2 on 6 matching bases. CDR1 LNHDA and CDR2 SQIVND come from the germline V gene (reference sequence). The CDR3 is 13 residues long. The germline V and J ends were trimmed by 5 bases and 5 bases, with 12 bases remaining between them. CDR3 region: CASSPRGTETQYF. The DNA for the CDR3 is TGTGCCAGTAGTCCTCGAGGGACTGAGACCCAGTACTTC.

The V call is TRBV10-3, the J call TRBJ2-1; 7 bases are a match to TRBD1. Germline CDR1 ENHRY, CDR2 SYGVKD. This CDR3 comprises 14 residues. V dropped 6 bases and J dropped 7; count of bases not matched to a gene: 9. The CDR3 is CAISQGVSQNEQFF. In DNA, the CDR3 is TGTGCCATCAGCCAGGGGGTTTCTCAGAATGAGCAGTTCTTC.

In its sample, this clone was seen once. The chain employs TRBV19 and TRBJ1-3, with 7 bases fitting TRBD1. Trimming took 5 bases from V and 4 from J; bases not matched to a gene: 2. CDR3 size: 13 residues. Germline V lookup: CDR1 LNHDA, CDR2 SQIVND (reference sequence). This CDR3 reads CASSGTAGNTIYF. CDR3 bases: TGTGCCAGTAGTGGGACAGCAGGAAACACCATATATTTT.

V gene TRBV6-6 combines with J gene TRBJ1-2; D unclear. Between the trimmed V and J ends, which lost 0 bases and 8 bases, there was a span of 13 bases. The CDR3 contains 14 residues. The germline V gene has CDR1 MNHNY and CDR2 SVGAGI (reference sequence). CDR3 amino acids: CASSYSVLNGGYTF. The DNA of the CDR3 is TGTGCCAGCAGTTACTCCGTCCTTAATGGCGGCTACACCTTC.

The gene calls are TRBV24-1 and TRBJ2-3, with D possibly being TRBD1 (6 bases). This CDR3 is 15 amino acids long. Germline CDR1 reads KGHDR; CDR2 reads SFDVKD. V was pared by 5 bases and J by 0 bases, with 11 bases between. The CDR3 here is CATSAEGVSTDTQYF. CDR3 bases: TGTGCCACCAGTGCCGAGGGGGTTAGCACAGATACGCAGTATTTT.

The V call is TRBV11-2, the J call TRBJ2-2; 7 nucleotides agree with TRBD1. The CDR3 sequence is 16 residues long. CDR1 SGHAT and CDR2 FQNNGV come from the germline V gene. V lost 5 bases and J lost 5; bases outside the gene matches: 11. The CDR3 loop reads CASSQGQGVGTGELFF. DNA for the CDR3: TGTGCCAGCAGCCAGGGCCAGGGGGTAGGAACCGGGGAGCTGTTTTTT.

The gene calls are TRBV3-1 (or the pseudogene TRBV3-2) and TRBJ1-5; 10 bases line up with TRBD1. CDR1 and CDR2 from the germline V gene are LGHDT and YNNKEL (reference sequence). V was pared by 3 bases and J by 1 base, with 3 bases of the junction left unmatched. The CDR3 length is 16 residues. The CDR3 protein is CASSQTGGISNQPQHF. In DNA form, the CDR3 reads TGTGCCAGCAGCCAGACAGGGGGCATCAGCAATCAGCCCCAGCATTTT.

V is TRBV7-2 and J is TRBJ1-6; D remains ambiguous. Germline CDR1 and CDR2: SGHTA and FQGNSA. Deletions cut 1 base from V and 8 bases from J, with 6 bases between. CDR3 length: 13 amino acids. The CDR3 is CASSLGIDSPLHF. The CDR3 DNA sequence: TGTGCCAGCAGCTTAGGTATAGATTCACCCCTCCACTTT. The full variable domain, in which reference TRBV7-2 and TRBJ1-6 provide the parts outside the CDR3, is GAGVSQSPSNKVTEKGKDVELRCDPISGHTALYWYRQSLGQGLEFLIYFQGNSAPDKSGLPSDRFSAERTGGSVSTLTIQRTQQEDSAVYLCASSLGIDSPLHFGNGTRLTVT.

This clone showed up just a few times. The rearrangement joins TRBV6-2 or TRBV6-3 to TRBJ1-6, with no clear D. Trimming removed 4 bases from V and 10 bases from J, with 20 bases in between. The CDR3 spans 16 residues. Germline V CDR1 and CDR2: MNHEY, SVGEGT. The CDR3 protein is CASSSNKGLGGSPLHF. CDR3 coding DNA: TGTGCCAGCAGTTCGAACAAGGGCCTTGGAGGATCACCCCTCCACTTT.

The chain couples TRBV19 to TRBJ2-7; TRBD2 aligns across 8 bases. The CDR3 is made up of 13 amino acids. V shed 6 bases, J shed 2 bases, and the junction held 3 bases outside the gene matches. Germline V gene lookup returns CDR1 LNHDA and CDR2 SQIVND (reference sequence). CDR3 nucleotide sequence: TGTGCCAGTAGCGGGAGGGCCCCCTACGAGCAGTACTTC. Translation gives CASSGRAPYEQYF.

The gene calls are TRBV7-9 and TRBJ2-7; D perhaps matches TRBD2 (6 bases). Trimming stripped 6 bases from V and 4 bases from J, with 13 bases between. CDR1 and CDR2 (germline): SEHNR, FQNEAQ (reference sequence). The CDR3 covers 13 residues. The CDR3 loop reads CASRLDGSYEQYF. CDR3 DNA: TGTGCCAGCAGGTTGGACGGGAGTTACGAGCAGTACTTC.

This chain connects TRBV2 to TRBJ2-2; the match to TRBD1 covers 9 bases. The CDR3 is 14 amino acids. Per the germline V gene, CDR1 is SNHLY and CDR2 is FYNNEI. The trim removed 8 bases at V and 5 bases at J, leaving 6 bases unmatched. The CDR3 sequence: CASQGQGVTGELFF. CDR3 DNA: TGTGCCAGCCAGGGACAGGGTGTAACCGGGGAGCTGTTTTTT.

The chain carries TRBV4-1 and TRBJ2-5; D may be TRBD1 (5 bases). The germline gives CDR1 MGHRA, CDR2 YSYEKL. Trimming removed 3 bases at V and 2 bases at J, with 10 bases between. The CDR3 spans 14 residues. CDR3 DNA sequence: TGCGCCAGCAGCCACTTTCAGGGACAAGAGACCCAGTACTTC. Residues: CASSHFQGQETQYF.

This clone was seen once. The chain couples TRBV5-6 to TRBJ2-7; perhaps TRBD2 as D (6 bases). CDR3 length equals 17 residues. The germline V and J ends were trimmed by 4 bases and 0 bases, with 20 bases remaining between them. Germline V lookup: CDR1 SGHDT, CDR2 YYEEEE. CDR3 region: CASSRGRRQGGSYEQYF. In DNA form, the CDR3 reads TGTGCCAGCAGCAGAGGAAGGAGGCAGGGAGGCTCCTACGAGCAGTACTTC.

CDR3 sequence reads: CASSYRGNYEQYF. CDR3 in DNA: TGTGCCAGCAGTTACCGGGGAAACTACGAGCAGTACTTC. V is TRBV6-5 and J is TRBJ2-7; a weak D match, TRBD2 (5 bases). This CDR3 contains 13 residues. Germline V gene lookup returns CDR1 MNHEY and CDR2 SVGAGI. Trimming cost V 2 bases and J 3 bases, with 8 bases left between them.

The rearrangement uses TRBV10-3 and TRBJ1-5, with 8 bases that match TRBD1. The length of the CDR3 is 14 residues. The ends lost 10 bases at V and 4 bases at J; junction bases unmatched: 9. CDR1 and CDR2 from the germline V gene are ENHRY and SYGVKD. The CDR3 region is CATEAGQGNQPQHF. CDR3 bases: TGTGCCACCGAAGCTGGACAGGGAAATCAGCCCCAGCATTTT.

The chain joins TRBV5-1 to TRBJ1-6; TRBD1 is a possible D gene (5 bases). Looked up from germline, CDR1 is SGHRS and CDR2 is YFSETQ. This CDR3 is 17 amino acids long. Trimming took off 2 bases at V and 7 bases at J, with 19 bases between the two ends. The CDR3 spells CASSFTYSGGRNSPLHF. In nucleotides, the CDR3 is TGCGCCAGCAGCTTTACTTACTCGGGGGGGAGGAATTCACCCCTCCACTTT.

Here the CDR3 reads CASRKDSDEQYF. The CDR3, as DNA: TGTGCCAGCAGGAAAGACAGCGACGAGCAGTACTTC. The J gene is TRBJ2-7, the V gene TRBV2; TRBD1 is a possible D gene (5 bases). Germline assignment: CDR1 SNHLY and CDR2 FYNNEI. This CDR3 has 12 amino acids. V was pared by 6 bases and J by 5 bases, with 11 bases between.

In the case of this clone: It is unclear where the CDR3 begins or ends on the DNA, so no DNA is shown, and the CDR3 is as TCRdb lists it. This same CDR3 is encoded by further DNA sequences in the sample. This chain connects TRBV27 to TRBJ2-5. The germline V gene encodes CDR1 MNHEY and CDR2 SMNVEV (reference sequence). The CDR3 spans 13 residues, counting both ends. The CDR3 reads CASSFRGRETQYF.

The J gene is TRBJ2-1, the V gene TRBV3-1 (or the pseudogene TRBV3-2); weak D call: TRBD1 (6 bases). Trimming shortened V by 5 bases and J by 3 bases, and 11 bases separated the two germline ends. Germline V lookup: CDR1 LGHDT, CDR2 YNNKEL (reference sequence). The CDR3 consists of 14 residues. The CDR3 coding sequence is TGTGCCAGCAGCGGGGGCCCTGGCTACAATGAGCAGTTCTTC. This gives the protein CASSGGPGYNEQFF.

This clone is a singleton in its sample. V is TRBV6-1 and J is TRBJ2-7; the D is unclear. The CDR3 is made up of 14 amino acids. V lost 2 bases to trimming and J lost 0 bases, with 8 bases between them. Germline CDR1 MNHNS, CDR2 SASEGT. CDR3 coding DNA: TGTGCCAGCAGTGAAATGTCCAGCTCCTACGAGCAGTACTTC. This codes for CASSEMSSSYEQYF.